This is a list of T cell receptor beta chains from one sample in a study of CD8 T cells in Susac syndrome. TCRdb passed the immunoSEQ multiplex PCR reads through MiXCR, listing each CDR3 protein once. Of about 210,000 distinct CDR3 sequences in the sample, 94% were seen once. What was sequenced was CD4+ T cells from PBMCs. The receptor source for this set is a human donor with Susac syndrome. CDR3s include the opening cysteine and the closing phenylalanine or tryptophan. The D gene is left open where the match is weak. Only part of the rows carry a size: once, few, many, or a class if the clone is expanded.

D gene: .; V gene: TRBV5-1; J gene: TRBJ2-1; clone size: .; CDR3 DNA: TGCGCCAGCAGCTTGGCCTTTATCGGCGAGAATGAGCAGTTCTTC; CDR3 protein: CASSLAFIGENEQFF
D gene: .; V gene: TRBV20-1; J gene: TRBJ2-4; clone size: .; CDR3 DNA: TGCAGTGGTAGCCCGGTGGCCAAAAACATTCAGTACTTC; CDR3 protein: CSGSPVAKNIQYF
D gene: .; V gene: TRBV6-6; J gene: TRBJ2-2; clone size: .; CDR3 DNA: TGTGCCAGCAGTTACCCCGACAGTACGAACACCGGGGAGCTGTTTTTT; CDR3 protein: CASSYPDSTNTGELFF
D gene: TRBD1; V gene: TRBV12-3/TRBV12-4; J gene: TRBJ2-7; clone size: .; CDR3 DNA: TGTGCCAGCAGTGCGCGGACAGGGTCCTACGAGCAGTACTTC; CDR3 protein: CASSARTGSYEQYF
D gene: TRBD1; V gene: TRBV6-6; J gene: TRBJ2-6; clone size: .; CDR3 DNA: TGTGCCAGCAGCCAGACAGGGAACTCTGGGGCCAACGTCCTGACTTTC; CDR3 protein: CASSQTGNSGANVLTF
D gene: .; V gene: TRBV5-1; J gene: TRBJ1-2; clone size: .; CDR3 DNA: TGCGCCAGCAGCTTGGATACGACAACCTATGGCTACACCTTC; CDR3 protein: CASSLDTTTYGYTF
D gene: .; V gene: TRBV9; J gene: TRBJ1-1; clone size: .; CDR3 DNA: TGTGCCAGCAGCGCGACGACAGGAGAGGGCACTGAAGCTTTCTTT; CDR3 protein: CASSATTGEGTEAFF
D gene: .; V gene: TRBV29-1; J gene: TRBJ1-2; clone size: .; CDR3 DNA: TGCAGCGTTGAAGGACGGGACATCTATGGCTACACCTTC; CDR3 protein: CSVEGRDIYGYTF
D gene: TRBD1; V gene: TRBV29-1; J gene: TRBJ1-2; clone size: .; CDR3 DNA: TGCAGCGTCCGAACCGGGACAGTCATTTATGGCTACACCTTC; CDR3 protein: CSVRTGTVIYGYTF
D gene: .; V gene: TRBV20-1; J gene: TRBJ2-1; clone size: .; CDR3 DNA: TGCAGTGCTCTGGTGGGCAATGAGCAGTTCTTC; CDR3 protein: CSALVGNEQFF
D gene: .; V gene: TRBV7-2; J gene: TRBJ1-1; clone size: .; CDR3 DNA: TGTGCCAGCAGCCCTGGACAGCCCCAAGGAGAAGCTTTCTTT; CDR3 protein: CASSPGQPQGEAFF
D gene: .; V gene: TRBV5-1; J gene: TRBJ1-2; clone size: .; CDR3 DNA: TGCGCCACCTCCCCTTCAGGCATCTATGGCTACACCTTC; CDR3 protein: CATSPSGIYGYTF
D gene: .; V gene: TRBV15; J gene: TRBJ1-1; clone size: once; CDR3 DNA: TGTGCCACCAGCAGATCTCGGACCAACACTGAAGCTTTCTTT; CDR3 protein: CATSRSRTNTEAFF
D gene: TRBD1; V gene: TRBV29-1; J gene: TRBJ2-1; clone size: .; CDR3 DNA: TGCAGCGTTTTCCCGCAGTCAGGGGGCTCCTACAATGAGCAGTTCTTC; CDR3 protein: CSVFPQSGGSYNEQFF
D gene: .; V gene: TRBV19; J gene: TRBJ1-2; clone size: .; CDR3 DNA: TGTGCCAGTAGTCGTCGGACAGACTCTAACTATGGCTACACCTTC; CDR3 protein: CASSRRTDSNYGYTF
D gene: .; V gene: TRBV20-1; J gene: TRBJ2-7; clone size: once; CDR3 DNA: TGCAGCGCACTTCGCCAGGGAGTCAACGAGCAGTACTTC; CDR3 protein: CSALRQGVNEQYF
D gene: .; V gene: TRBV13; J gene: TRBJ1-1; clone size: .; CDR3 DNA: TGTGCCAGCAGCGTACAGGGGAACACTGAAGCTTTCTTT; CDR3 protein: CASSVQGNTEAFF
D gene: TRBD1; V gene: TRBV2; J gene: TRBJ1-2; clone size: .; CDR3 DNA: TGTGCCAGCAGCATGGACAGGGTAGACTATGGCTACACCTTC; CDR3 protein: CASSMDRVDYGYTF
D gene: .; V gene: TRBV18; J gene: TRBJ2-1; clone size: .; CDR3 DNA: TGTGCCAGCTCGCTCTTACCGATCCGGGGAAAGGACAATGAGCAGTTCTTC; CDR3 protein: CASSLLPIRGKDNEQFF
D gene: .; V gene: TRBV28; J gene: TRBJ1-2; clone size: .; CDR3 DNA: TGTGCCAGCGGGTCCCAAAACTATGGCTACACCTTC; CDR3 protein: CASGSQNYGYTF
D gene: .; V gene: TRBV29-1; J gene: TRBJ1-1; clone size: .; CDR3 DNA: TGCAGCGTATCCAGGGGTATTCAAGCTGAAGCTTTCTTT; CDR3 protein: CSVSRGIQAEAFF
D gene: .; V gene: TRBV29-1; J gene: TRBJ1-5; clone size: .; CDR3 DNA: TGCAGCGTGAGAGACAGGTCTCTCAATCAGCCCCAGCATTTT; CDR3 protein: CSVRDRSLNQPQHF
D gene: .; V gene: TRBV6-1; J gene: TRBJ1-1; clone size: .; CDR3 DNA: TGTGCCAGCCGGCTCCCGGGGGACACTGAAGCTTTCTTT; CDR3 protein: CASRLPGDTEAFF
D gene: .; V gene: TRBV5-6; J gene: TRBJ1-5; clone size: .; CDR3 DNA: TGTGCCAGCAGCTCCGGGACACGAAATCAGCCCCAGCATTTT; CDR3 protein: CASSSGTRNQPQHF
D gene: .; V gene: TRBV20-1; J gene: TRBJ1-5; clone size: .; CDR3 DNA: TGCAGTGCTAGAGATCCCTTAGGGCCGGATCAGCCCCAGCATTTT; CDR3 protein: CSARDPLGPDQPQHF
D gene: .; V gene: TRBV7-9; J gene: TRBJ2-3; clone size: .; CDR3 DNA: TGTGCCAGCAGCCCCGGAGGCGCGGGAGATACGCAGTATTTT; CDR3 protein: CASSPGGAGDTQYF
D gene: .; V gene: TRBV6-2/TRBV6-3; J gene: TRBJ1-1; clone size: .; CDR3 DNA: TGTGCCAGCACCGAGTACACTGAAGCTTTCTTT; CDR3 protein: CASTEYTEAFF
D gene: .; V gene: TRBV6-2/TRBV6-3; J gene: TRBJ2-1; clone size: .; CDR3 DNA: TGTGCCAGCACCCCCCCGACAGCTTACAATGAGCAGTTCTTC; CDR3 protein: CASTPPTAYNEQFF
D gene: .; V gene: TRBV29-1; J gene: TRBJ2-7; clone size: few; CDR3 DNA: TGCAGCGGTGGCGGGACCTCCTACGAGCAGTACTTC; CDR3 protein: CSGGGTSYEQYF
D gene: TRBD2; V gene: TRBV9; J gene: TRBJ2-1; clone size: .; CDR3 DNA: TGTGCCAGCAGCACAGGAGCGGGGGGGCTGGAGCAGTTCTTC; CDR3 protein: CASSTGAGGLEQFF
D gene: TRBD1; V gene: TRBV7-3; J gene: TRBJ1-2; clone size: .; CDR3 DNA: TGTGCCAGCAGCTTAAAGACAGGGGATACCTATGGCTACACCTTC; CDR3 protein: CASSLKTGDTYGYTF
D gene: .; V gene: TRBV5-4; J gene: TRBJ1-2; clone size: .; CDR3 DNA: TGTGCCAGCAGCTTCTCAGGGGAACGAGGCTACACCTTC; CDR3 protein: CASSFSGERGYTF
D gene: TRBD2; V gene: TRBV9; J gene: TRBJ2-1; clone size: .; CDR3 DNA: TGTGCCAGCAGCGTAGCGGGTGTAGCGGGGGGCTACAATGAGCAGTTCTTC; CDR3 protein: CASSVAGVAGGYNEQFF
D gene: .; V gene: TRBV6-6; J gene: TRBJ2-7; clone size: .; CDR3 DNA: TGTGCCAGCAGTTACGCGGCGGGGGGGACAGGCGAGCAGTACTTC; CDR3 protein: CASSYAAGGTGEQYF
D gene: TRBD2; V gene: TRBV4-2; J gene: TRBJ2-5; clone size: .; CDR3 DNA: TGTGCCAGCAGCCAAGATTCCCACGCGGGGGGAGAGACCCAGTACTTC; CDR3 protein: CASSQDSHAGGETQYF
D gene: TRBD2; V gene: TRBV20-1; J gene: TRBJ2-1; clone size: .; CDR3 DNA: TGCAGTGCTAGAGCCCCTAGCGGGGTTTACAATGAGCAGTTCTTC; CDR3 protein: CSARAPSGVYNEQFF
D gene: .; V gene: TRBV19; J gene: TRBJ1-4; clone size: .; CDR3 DNA: TGTGCCAGTAGTCAGGCCCGTGCAACTAATGAAAAACTGTTTTTT; CDR3 protein: CASSQARATNEKLFF
D gene: TRBD1; V gene: TRBV6-5; J gene: TRBJ2-1; clone size: .; CDR3 DNA: TGTGCCAGCAGTTGGACAGGGGGCCCCCTGGGGCGGCAGTTCTTC; CDR3 protein: CASSWTGGPLGRQFF
D gene: .; V gene: TRBV29-1; J gene: TRBJ1-5; clone size: .; CDR3 DNA: TGCAGCGTTGAACTGAGAGGGTCCGGTCAGCCCCAGCATTTT; CDR3 protein: CSVELRGSGQPQHF
D gene: .; V gene: TRBV20-1; J gene: TRBJ2-5; clone size: .; CDR3 DNA: TGCAGTGCTAGTTCTAGACTAGGAGAGACCCAGTACTTC; CDR3 protein: CSASSRLGETQYF
D gene: TRBD1; V gene: TRBV15; J gene: TRBJ2-7; clone size: .; CDR3 DNA: TGTGCCACCAGCAGAGTATGGGCAGGGGGCGACTCCTACGAGCAGTACTTC; CDR3 protein: CATSRVWAGGDSYEQYF
D gene: .; V gene: TRBV3-1; J gene: TRBJ1-1; clone size: .; CDR3 DNA: TGTGCCAGCAGCCAAGGGGGATACTACACTGAAGCTTTCTTT; CDR3 protein: CASSQGGYYTEAFF
D gene: .; V gene: TRBV7-8; J gene: TRBJ1-5; clone size: .; CDR3 DNA: TGTGCCAGCAGCTTAGGATCGCGGGGTGGCAATCAGCCCCAGCATTTT; CDR3 protein: CASSLGSRGGNQPQHF
D gene: .; V gene: TRBV20-1; J gene: TRBJ2-7; clone size: .; CDR3 DNA: TGCAGTGCAACCTTTGACGGCTCCTACGAGCAGTACTTC; CDR3 protein: CSATFDGSYEQYF
D gene: TRBD1; V gene: TRBV20-1; J gene: TRBJ2-7; clone size: .; CDR3 DNA: TGCAGTGCTAGCGTAGCAGGGGGCTACGAGCAGTACTTC; CDR3 protein: CSASVAGGYEQYF